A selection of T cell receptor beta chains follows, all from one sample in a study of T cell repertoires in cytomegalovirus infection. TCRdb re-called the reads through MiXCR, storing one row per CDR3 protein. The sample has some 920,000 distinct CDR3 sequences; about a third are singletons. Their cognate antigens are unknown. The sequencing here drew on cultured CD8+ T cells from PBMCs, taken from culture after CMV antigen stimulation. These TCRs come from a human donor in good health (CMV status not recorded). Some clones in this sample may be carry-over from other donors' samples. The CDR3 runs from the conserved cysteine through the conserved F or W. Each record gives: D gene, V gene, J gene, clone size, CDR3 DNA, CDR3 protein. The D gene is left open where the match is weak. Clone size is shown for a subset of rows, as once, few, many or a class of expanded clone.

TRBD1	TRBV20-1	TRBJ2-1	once	TGCAGTGCTAGAGGAGGGACAGTTGGGCGAGGTTCCTACAATGAGCAGTTCTTC	CSARGGTVGRGSYNEQFF
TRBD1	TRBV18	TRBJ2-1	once	TGTGCCAGCTCACCAAGGGCAGGGGGCCTGTATGAGCAGTTCTTC	CASSPRAGGLYEQFF
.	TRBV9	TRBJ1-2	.	TGTGCCAGCAGCGTAAGCAGGGAAGGGTATGGCTACACCTTC	CASSVSREGYGYTF
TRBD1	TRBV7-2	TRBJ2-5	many	TGTGCCAGCAGCTGGCAGGACAGGGGGCAAGAGACCCAGTACTTC	CASSWQDRGQETQYF
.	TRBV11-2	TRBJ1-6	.	TGTGCCAGCCATCCTGAATCGGCCAGGAATTCACCCATCCACTTT	CASHPESARNSPIHF
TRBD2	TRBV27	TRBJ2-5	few	TGTGCCAGCAGTTTATATCCCCCCTTAGCGGGGGGGCAATCCCAAGAGACCCAGTACTTC	CASSLYPPLAGGQSQETQYF
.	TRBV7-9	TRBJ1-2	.	TGTGCCAGCAGCTTAGCGGGGGATGCGAACTATGGCTACACCTTC	CASSLAGDANYGYTF
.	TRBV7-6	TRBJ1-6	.	TGTGCCAGCAGCTTAGACCCCAGGGGAGGGCGGCAGAATTCACCCCTCCACTTT	CASSLDPRGGRQNSPLHF
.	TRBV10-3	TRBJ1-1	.	TGTGCCACCCGGAGCACCGGGAACACTGAAGCTTTCTTT	CATRSTGNTEAFF
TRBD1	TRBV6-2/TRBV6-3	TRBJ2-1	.	TGTGCCAGCAAGGACAGGGAGAGTACGTACAATGAGCAGTTCTTC	CASKDRESTYNEQFF
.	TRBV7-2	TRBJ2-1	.	TGTGCCAGCAGCTTGCGTTACACTACCTTTCCCGACAATGAGCAGTTCTTC	CASSLRYTTFPDNEQFF
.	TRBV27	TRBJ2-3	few	TGTGCCAGCAGTTTCCAGATCACAGATACGCAGTATTTT	CASSFQITDTQYF
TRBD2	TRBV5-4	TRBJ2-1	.	TGTGCCAGCCCCTCGGGACTAGCGGGAACGAGCTCCTACAATGAGCAGTTCTTC	CASPSGLAGTSSYNEQFF
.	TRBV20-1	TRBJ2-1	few	TGCAGTGCTAGCCCGCTCTACAATGAGCAGTTCTTC	CSASPLYNEQFF